The next 8 T cell receptor beta chains were all read from a single sample in a study of metastatic and nonmetastatic thyroid tumors. No patient had received any treatment before thyroid surgery. TCRdb recomputed clones from the PCR reads via MiXCR. The table shows 30,000 to 35,000 clones, with around 15% occurring only once. Sample: blood. These receptors originate from a female donor with papillary thyroid cancer or a benign thyroid nodule (not recorded which). Some clones in this sample may be carry-over from other donors' samples.

This clone was detected many times. The chain carries TRBV11-2 and TRBJ2-2; D perhaps matches TRBD1 (6 bases). Germline CDR1 SGHAT, CDR2 FQNNGV. The CDR3 covers 13 residues. V lost 5 bases and J lost 6, with 10 bases in between. CDR3 sequence: CASSNRVAGELFF. CDR3 coding DNA: TGTGCCAGCAGCAACAGGGTCGCCGGGGAGCTGTTTTTT.

This clone was picked up a small number of times. The junction and the germline gene differ at one end; a read error may be behind it. The chain has TRBV12-3 or TRBV12-4 and TRBJ2-7; D is unresolved. CDR3 length: 13 residues. CDR3 region: CASSPRGYCKAHF. The CDR3 coding sequence is TGTGCCAGCAGTCCCAGAGGTTACTGTAAGGCGCACTTC.

This clone was counted at least ten times. The rearrangement uses TRBV9 and TRBJ1-2; D is perhaps TRBD1 (5 bases). The CDR3 totals 14 residues. Looked up from germline, CDR1 is SGDLS and CDR2 is YYNGEE. V lost 4 bases to trimming and J lost 1 base, with 11 bases between them. The CDR3 sequence is CASSPGRRNYGYTF. The CDR3 coding sequence is TGTGCCAGCAGCCCGGGACGGCGTAACTATGGCTACACCTTC.

This clone was detected ten times or more. The chain combines TRBV2 with TRBJ2-4; a possible D gene is TRBD2 (6 bases). Germline V gene lookup returns CDR1 SNHLY and CDR2 FYNNEI. The CDR3 consists of 15 residues. The V gene lost 1 base and the J gene lost 1 base, with 8 bases spanning the gap. The CDR3 sequence is CASSEDGGAKNIQYF. The CDR3 DNA sequence: TGTGCCAGCAGTGAAGACGGGGGTGCCAAAAACATTCAGTACTTC.

This clone appeared many times. The chain joins TRBV6-2 or TRBV6-3 to TRBJ2-1; weak D call: TRBD1 (7 bases). The CDR3 is made up of 15 amino acids. Germline V gene sequence: CDR1 MNHEY, CDR2 SVGEGT. The germline V and J ends were trimmed by 11 bases and 8 bases, with 25 bases remaining between them. The CDR3 sequence is CASQGGSVGEDEQFF. CDR3 bases: TGTGCCTCCCAGGGGGGTTCAGTGGGGGAGGATGAGCAGTTCTTC.

This clone was counted ten times or more. The V call is TRBV9, the J call TRBJ1-5, with a weak D call TRBD1 (6 bases). The CDR3 contains 13 residues. Germline V gene sequence: CDR1 SGDLS, CDR2 YYNGEE. The germline V and J ends were trimmed by 4 bases and 5 bases, with 10 bases remaining between them. The CDR3 coding sequence is TGTGCCAGCAGCCGGACAGAGGATCAGCCCCAGCATTTT. This encodes CASSRTEDQPQHF. The full variable domain, with the rest looked up from reference TRBV9 and TRBJ1-5, is DSGVTQTPKHLITATGQRVTLRCSPRSGDLSVYWYQQSLDQGLQFLIQYYNGEERAKGNILERFSAQQFPDLHSELNLSSLELGDSALYFCASSRTEDQPQHFGDGTRLSIL.

The table lists this clone with many counts. The chain carries TRBV20-1 and TRBJ2-2, with 11 nucleotides matching TRBD1. Germline CDR1 is DFQATT and CDR2 is SNEGSKA (reference sequence). This CDR3 region has 15 residues. V was clipped by 6 bases and J by 4 bases; unmatched bases: 7. CDR3 in DNA: TGCAGTGCCAGACGGACAGGGGGCTTCACCGGGGAGCTGTTTTTT. It codes for CSARRTGGFTGELFF.

The table lists this clone with many counts. The V call is TRBV28, the J call TRBJ1-6; 10 positions match TRBD1. The CDR3 extends over 14 amino acids. CDR1 is MDHEN and CDR2 is SYDVKM in the germline V gene. The trim removed 8 bases at V and 7 bases at J, leaving 5 bases unmatched. The CDR3 DNA follows: TGTGCCAGCCTCCGGGACAGGGGAAATTCACCCCTCCACTTT. Its translation is CASLRDRGNSPLHF.